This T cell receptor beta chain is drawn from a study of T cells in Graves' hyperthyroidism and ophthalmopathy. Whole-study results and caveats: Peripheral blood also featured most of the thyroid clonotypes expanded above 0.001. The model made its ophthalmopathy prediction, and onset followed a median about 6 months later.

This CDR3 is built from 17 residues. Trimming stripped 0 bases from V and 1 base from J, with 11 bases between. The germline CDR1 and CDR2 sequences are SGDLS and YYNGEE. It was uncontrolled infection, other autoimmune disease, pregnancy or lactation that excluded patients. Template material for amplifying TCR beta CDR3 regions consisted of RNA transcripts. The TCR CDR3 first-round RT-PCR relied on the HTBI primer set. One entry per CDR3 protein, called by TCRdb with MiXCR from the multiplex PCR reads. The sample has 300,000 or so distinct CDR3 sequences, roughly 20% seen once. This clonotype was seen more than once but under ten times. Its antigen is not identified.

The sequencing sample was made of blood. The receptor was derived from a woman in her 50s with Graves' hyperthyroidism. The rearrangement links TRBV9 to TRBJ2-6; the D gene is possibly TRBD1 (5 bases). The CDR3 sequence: CASSVAPPGSGANVLTF. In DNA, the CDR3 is TGTGCCAGCAGCGTAGCTCCCCCAGGGTCTGGGGCCAACGTCCTGACTTTC.